A selection of T cell receptor beta chains follows, all from one sample in a study of cytomegalovirus exposure and HLA in healthy donors. Clones were sequenced by immunoSEQ multiplex PCR, and TCRdb holds only the in-frame ones, with some missing. Of about 180,000 clones listed, about 82% are singletons. The sample comprised PBMCs. These receptors were obtained from a woman aged 25 to 45 in good health and CMV-seronegative. The CDR3 runs from the conserved cysteine through the conserved F or W. Fields, in order: V gene, J gene, D gene, clone size, CDR3 DNA, CDR3 protein. A D gene is named only where the DNA matches it firmly. For some rows the clone size is stated as once, few or many, or as a class when expanded; others skip it.

>TRBV29-1|TRBJ2-7|.|.
TGCAGCGTTGAAAAGGACCCAGGGCGCTACGAGCAGTACTTC
CSVEKDPGRYEQYF
>TRBV15|TRBJ2-3|TRBD1|few
TGTGCCACCAGCAGAGGAGGGGGCGGGACAGATACGCAGTATTTT
CATSRGGGGTDTQYF
>TRBV7-9|TRBJ1-4|TRBD1|.
TGTGCCAGCAGCTCCCGGGACAGGGGGAATGAAAAACTGTTTTTT
CASSSRDRGNEKLFF
>TRBV29-1|TRBJ2-5|.|.
TGCAGCGTTGTAGGTCGGCTAGCCCAAGAGACCCAGTACTTC
CSVVGRLAQETQYF
>TRBV5-1|TRBJ1-6|TRBD1|.
TGCGCCAGCAGCGTGGGGACAGCACAGAATTCACCCCTCCACTTT
CASSVGTAQNSPLHF
>TRBV7-3|TRBJ2-1|TRBD2|.
TGTGCCAGCAGCTTAACGGGCCACGGGACTAGCTCCCTACGTAGCTCCTACAATGAGCAGTTCTTC
CASSLTGHGTSSLRSSYNEQFF
>TRBV4-2|TRBJ1-2|.|.
TGTGCCAGCAGCCAAGACGTCAGTCACGGGTATGGCTACACCTTC
CASSQDVSHGYGYTF
>TRBV27|TRBJ2-2|TRBD1|.
TGTGCCAGCAGTTTAATGGACAGGGGGGAGCTGTTTTTT
CASSLMDRGELFF
>TRBV6-4|TRBJ1-2|TRBD1|.
TGTGCCAGCAGTGTGGAAGGACAGGGGTCGGGAGGCTACACCTTC
CASSVEGQGSGGYTF
>TRBV10-3|TRBJ2-5|.|.
TGTGCCATCAGTTCCAGACAAATCCAAGAGACCCAGTACTTC
CAISSRQIQETQYF
>TRBV7-3|TRBJ2-5|TRBD2|.
TGTGCCAGCAGCTTAACGGGGCTAGCGGGGGGGCAAGAGACCCAGTACTTC
CASSLTGLAGGQETQYF
>TRBV19|TRBJ1-2|TRBD1|.
TGTGCCAACGGGGTTCTGGGACAGCTAAACTATGGCTACACCTTC
CANGVLGQLNYGYTF
>TRBV30|TRBJ1-1|TRBD1|.
TGTGCCTGGAGTTACGGGACAGGGTGGGGCACTGAAGCTTTCTTT
CAWSYGTGWGTEAFF
>TRBV6-4|TRBJ2-5|TRBD1|few
TGTGCCAGCAGTGACTCAGAGACAGGGATCGAAGGGCAGTACTTC
CASSDSETGIEGQYF
>TRBV4-3|TRBJ2-1|TRBD1|.
TGCGCCAGCAGTCAAACACAGGGGACCCTCGGGAATGAGCAGTTCTTC
CASSQTQGTLGNEQFF
>TRBV7-7|TRBJ2-5|.|few
TGTGCTAGCAGCTTAGTCAACAGGCAAGAGACCCAGTACTTC
CASSLVNRQETQYF
>TRBV4-2|TRBJ1-2|.|few
TGTGCCAGCAGCCAAGATTTTCAGGGGACACAAGCGTATGGCTACACCTTC
CASSQDFQGTQAYGYTF